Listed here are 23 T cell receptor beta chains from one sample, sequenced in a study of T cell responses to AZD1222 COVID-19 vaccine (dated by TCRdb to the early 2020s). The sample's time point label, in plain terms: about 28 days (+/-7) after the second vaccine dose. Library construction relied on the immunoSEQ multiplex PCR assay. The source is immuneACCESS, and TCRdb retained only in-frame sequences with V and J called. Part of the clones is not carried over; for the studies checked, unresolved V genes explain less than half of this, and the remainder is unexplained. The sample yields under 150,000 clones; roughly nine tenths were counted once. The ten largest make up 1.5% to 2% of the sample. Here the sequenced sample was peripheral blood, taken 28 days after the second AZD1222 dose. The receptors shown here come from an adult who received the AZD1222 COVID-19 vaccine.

CDR3 loop: CASSQAGPGQGGNEQFF. The CDR3 nucleotides are TGTGCCAGCAGCCAGGCGGGACCGGGACAGGGCGGGAATGAGCAGTTCTTC. The chain combines TRBV14 with TRBJ2-1, with 9 bases lining up with TRBD1. Germline CDR1 SGHDN, CDR2 FVKESK. CDR3 length: 17 amino acids. V trimming: 3 bases; J trimming: 7 bases; junction bases outside the gene matches: 13.

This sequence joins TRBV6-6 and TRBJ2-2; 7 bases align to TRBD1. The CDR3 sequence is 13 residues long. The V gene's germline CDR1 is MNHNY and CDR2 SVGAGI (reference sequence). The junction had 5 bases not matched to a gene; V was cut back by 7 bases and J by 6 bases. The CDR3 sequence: CASTGQGAGELFF. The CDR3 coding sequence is TGTGCCAGCACAGGGCAGGGGGCCGGGGAGCTGTTTTTT.

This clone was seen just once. The CDR3 DNA follows: TGTGCCAGTAGTTCCGGGTTCCTGAACACTGAAGCTTTCTTT. Encoded protein: CASSSGFLNTEAFF. The J gene is TRBJ1-1, the V gene TRBV19; no reliable D call. V was shortened by 5 bases and J by 0 bases, with 10 bases between the two germline ends. Germline V gives CDR1 LNHDA, CDR2 SQIVND (reference sequence). The CDR3 length is 14 residues. Looking up the rest from reference TRBV19 and TRBJ1-1 gives the full variable domain: DGGITQSPKYLFRKEGQNVTLSCEQNLNHDAMYWYRQDPGQGLRLIYYSQIVNDFQKGDIAEGYSVSREKKESFPLTVTSAQKNPTAFYLCASSSGFLNTEAFFGQGTRLTVV.

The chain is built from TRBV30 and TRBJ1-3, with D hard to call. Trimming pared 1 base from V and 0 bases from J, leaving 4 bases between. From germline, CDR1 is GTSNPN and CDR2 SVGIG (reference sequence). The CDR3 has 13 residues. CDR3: CAWSGGSGNTIYF. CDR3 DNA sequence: TGTGCCTGGAGTGGGGGCTCTGGAAACACCATATATTTT.

CDR3 loop: CASSVGLQPQHF. CDR3 nucleotides: TGTGCCAGCAGTGTAGGTTTGCAGCCCCAGCATTTT. The chain uses TRBV12-3 or TRBV12-4 and TRBJ1-5, with D uncertain. The CDR3 is 12 amino acids. Trimming took off 5 bases at V and 7 bases at J, with 9 bases between the two ends.

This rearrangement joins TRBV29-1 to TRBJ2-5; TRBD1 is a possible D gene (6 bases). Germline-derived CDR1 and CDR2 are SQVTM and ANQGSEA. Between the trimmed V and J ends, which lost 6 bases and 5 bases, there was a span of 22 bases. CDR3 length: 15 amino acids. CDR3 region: CSVQKTQQGWETQYF. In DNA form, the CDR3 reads TGCAGCGTCCAAAAAACTCAACAGGGTTGGGAGACCCAGTACTTC.

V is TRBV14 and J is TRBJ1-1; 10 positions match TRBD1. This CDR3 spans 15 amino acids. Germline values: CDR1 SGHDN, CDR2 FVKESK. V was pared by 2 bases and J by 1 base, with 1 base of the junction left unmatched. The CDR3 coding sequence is TGTGCCAGCAGCCAACGGACAGGGGGGAACACTGAAGCTTTCTTT. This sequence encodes CASSQRTGGNTEAFF.

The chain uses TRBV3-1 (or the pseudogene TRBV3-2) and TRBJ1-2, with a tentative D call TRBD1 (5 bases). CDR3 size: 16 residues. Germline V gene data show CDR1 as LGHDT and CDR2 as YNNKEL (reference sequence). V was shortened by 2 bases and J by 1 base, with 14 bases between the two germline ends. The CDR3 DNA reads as TGTGCCAGCAGCCAATCCGACAGACTACGTAACTATGGCTACACCTTC. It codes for CASSQSDRLRNYGYTF.

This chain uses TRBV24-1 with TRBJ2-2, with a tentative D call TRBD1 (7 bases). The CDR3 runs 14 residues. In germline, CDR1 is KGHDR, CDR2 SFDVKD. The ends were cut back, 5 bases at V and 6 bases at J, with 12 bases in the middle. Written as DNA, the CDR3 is TGTGCCACCAGTGCAGGGGGGCAAGCCGGGGAGCTGTTTTTT. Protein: CATSAGGQAGELFF.

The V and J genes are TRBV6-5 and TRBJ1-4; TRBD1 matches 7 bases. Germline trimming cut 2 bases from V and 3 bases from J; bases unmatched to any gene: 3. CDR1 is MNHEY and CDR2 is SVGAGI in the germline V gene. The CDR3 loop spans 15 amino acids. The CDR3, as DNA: TGTGCCAGCAGTTACCTCGACAGGGCTAATGAAAAACTGTTTTTT. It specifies CASSYLDRANEKLFF.

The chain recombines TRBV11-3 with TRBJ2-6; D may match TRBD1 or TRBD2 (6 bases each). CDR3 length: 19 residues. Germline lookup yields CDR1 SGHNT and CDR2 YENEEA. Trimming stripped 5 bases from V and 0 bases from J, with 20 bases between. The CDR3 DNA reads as TGTGCCAGCAGCCCGCCATGGGGGGCCAGATTCTCTGGGGCCAACGTCCTGACTTTC. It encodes CASSPPWGARFSGANVLTF.

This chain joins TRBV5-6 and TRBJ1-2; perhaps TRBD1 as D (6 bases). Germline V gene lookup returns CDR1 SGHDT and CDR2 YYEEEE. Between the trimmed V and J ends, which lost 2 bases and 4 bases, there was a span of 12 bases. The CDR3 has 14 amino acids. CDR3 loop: CASSFGTLVYGYTF. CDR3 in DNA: TGTGCCAGCAGCTTCGGGACACTAGTCTATGGCTACACCTTC.

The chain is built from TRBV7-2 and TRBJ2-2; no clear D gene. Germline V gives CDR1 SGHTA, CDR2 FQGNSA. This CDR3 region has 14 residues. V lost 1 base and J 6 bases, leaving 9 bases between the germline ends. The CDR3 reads CASSLGKASGELFF. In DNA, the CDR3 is TGTGCCAGCAGCTTAGGCAAGGCCTCCGGGGAGCTGTTTTTT.

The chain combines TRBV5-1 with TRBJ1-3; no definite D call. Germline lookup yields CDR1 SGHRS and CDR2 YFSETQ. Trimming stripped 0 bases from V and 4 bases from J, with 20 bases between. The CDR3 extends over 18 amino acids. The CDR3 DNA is TGCGCCAGCAGCTTGGGTCTCCGGCCCAAGGTCGACGGAAACACCATATATTTT. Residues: CASSLGLRPKVDGNTIYF.

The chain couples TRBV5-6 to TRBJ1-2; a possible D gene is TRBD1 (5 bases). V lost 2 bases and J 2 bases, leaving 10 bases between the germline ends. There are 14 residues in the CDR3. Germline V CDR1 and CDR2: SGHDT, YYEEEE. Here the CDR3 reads CASSFPGANYGYTF. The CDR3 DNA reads TGTGCCAGCAGCTTCCCCGGGGCCAACTATGGCTACACCTTC.

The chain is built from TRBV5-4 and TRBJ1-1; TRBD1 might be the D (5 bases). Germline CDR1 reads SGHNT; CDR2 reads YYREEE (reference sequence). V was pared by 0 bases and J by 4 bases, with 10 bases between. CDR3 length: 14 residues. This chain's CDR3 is CASSLGWGTTEAFF. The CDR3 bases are TGTGCCAGCAGCTTGGGATGGGGGACCACTGAAGCTTTCTTT.

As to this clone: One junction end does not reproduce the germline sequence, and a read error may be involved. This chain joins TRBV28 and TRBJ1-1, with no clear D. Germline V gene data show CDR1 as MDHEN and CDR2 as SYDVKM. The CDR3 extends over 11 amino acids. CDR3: CASYNPPDAFF. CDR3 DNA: TGTGCCTCCTACAACCCCCCTGACGCTTTCTTT.

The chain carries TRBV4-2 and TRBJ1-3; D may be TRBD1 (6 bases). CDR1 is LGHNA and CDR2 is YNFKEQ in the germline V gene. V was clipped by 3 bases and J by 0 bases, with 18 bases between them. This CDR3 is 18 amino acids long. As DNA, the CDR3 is TGTGCCAGCAGCCACTTTCTCGGGGGGCCGGGCTCTGGAAACACCATATATTTT. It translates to CASSHFLGGPGSGNTIYF.

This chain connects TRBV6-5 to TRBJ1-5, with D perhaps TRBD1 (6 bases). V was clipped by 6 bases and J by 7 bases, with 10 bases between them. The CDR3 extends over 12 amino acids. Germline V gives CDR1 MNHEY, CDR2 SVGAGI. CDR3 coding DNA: TGTGCCAGCAGGAAGGGGGAACAGCCCCAGCATTTT. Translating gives CASRKGEQPQHF.

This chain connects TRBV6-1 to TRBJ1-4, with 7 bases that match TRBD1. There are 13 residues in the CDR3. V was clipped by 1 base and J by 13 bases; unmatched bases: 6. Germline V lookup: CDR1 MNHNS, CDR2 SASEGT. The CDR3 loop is CASSEEGYRGLFF. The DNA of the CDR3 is TGTGCCAGCAGTGAAGAGGGTTACAGGGGACTGTTTTTT.

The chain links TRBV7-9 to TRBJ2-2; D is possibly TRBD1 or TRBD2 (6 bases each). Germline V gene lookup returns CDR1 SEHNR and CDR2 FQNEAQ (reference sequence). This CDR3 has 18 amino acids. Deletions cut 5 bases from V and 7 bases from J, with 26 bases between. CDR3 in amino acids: CASSQGRVGGTRHGELFF. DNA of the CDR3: TGTGCCAGCAGCCAGGGGCGGGTAGGGGGGACTCGCCACGGGGAGCTGTTTTTT.

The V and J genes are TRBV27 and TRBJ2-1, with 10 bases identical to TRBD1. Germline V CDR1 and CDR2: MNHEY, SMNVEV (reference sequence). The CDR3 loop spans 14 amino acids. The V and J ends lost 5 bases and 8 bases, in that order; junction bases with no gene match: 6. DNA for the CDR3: TGTGCCAGCAGTCCTGGGACAGGGGCCCATGAGCAGTTCTTC. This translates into CASSPGTGAHEQFF.

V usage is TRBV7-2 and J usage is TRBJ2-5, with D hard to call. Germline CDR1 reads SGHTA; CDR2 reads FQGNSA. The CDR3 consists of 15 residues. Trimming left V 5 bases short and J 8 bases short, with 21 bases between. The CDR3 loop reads CASSPSSTGRLTQYF. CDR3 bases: TGTGCCAGCAGCCCCTCGTCGACTGGGCGCCTTACCCAGTACTTC. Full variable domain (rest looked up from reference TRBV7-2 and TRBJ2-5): GAGVSQSPSNKVTEKGKDVELRCDPISGHTALYWYRQSLGQGLEFLIYFQGNSAPDKSGLPSDRFSAERTGGSVSTLTIQRTQQEDSAVYLCASSPSSTGRLTQYFGPGTRLLVL.